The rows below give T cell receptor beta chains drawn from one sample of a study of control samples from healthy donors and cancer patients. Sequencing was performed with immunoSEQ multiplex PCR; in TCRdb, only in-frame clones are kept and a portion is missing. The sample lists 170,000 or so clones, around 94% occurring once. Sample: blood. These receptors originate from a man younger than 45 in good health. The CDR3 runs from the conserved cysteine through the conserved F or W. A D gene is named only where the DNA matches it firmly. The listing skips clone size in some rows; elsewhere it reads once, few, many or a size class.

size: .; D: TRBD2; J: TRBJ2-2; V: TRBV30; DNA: TGTGCCTGGAGGGGACTAGCGGGGAACACCGGGGAGCTGTTTTTT; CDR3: CAWRGLAGNTGELFF
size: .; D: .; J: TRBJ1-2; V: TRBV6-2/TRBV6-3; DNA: TGTGCCAGCAGTTTCGCGGGAGGGCGCAACTATGGCTACACCTTC; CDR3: CASSFAGGRNYGYTF
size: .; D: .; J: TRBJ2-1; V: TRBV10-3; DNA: TGTGCCATCAGTGAGTTAGGTAATGAGCAGTTCTTC; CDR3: CAISELGNEQFF
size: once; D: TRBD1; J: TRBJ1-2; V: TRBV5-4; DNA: TGTGCCAGCAGCACCCGACAGGGCCTGACTCTGGGCTACACCTTC; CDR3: CASSTRQGLTLGYTF
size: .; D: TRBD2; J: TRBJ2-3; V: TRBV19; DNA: TGTGCCAGTAGTATAGATGGGCTAGCGGGATTCACAGATACGCAGTATTTT; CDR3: CASSIDGLAGFTDTQYF
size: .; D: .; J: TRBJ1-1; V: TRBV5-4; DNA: TGTGCCAGCAGCTCGGTGGGGACGGGTGCTGAAGCTTTCTTT; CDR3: CASSSVGTGAEAFF
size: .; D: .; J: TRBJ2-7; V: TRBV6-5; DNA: TGTGCCAGCAGTTACAACAGTCAGATCGAGCAGTACTTC; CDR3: CASSYNSQIEQYF
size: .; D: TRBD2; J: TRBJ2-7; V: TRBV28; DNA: TGTGCCAGCAGCTCCCCGGCTAGCGGGAGCGGCGAGCAGTACTTC; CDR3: CASSSPASGSGEQYF
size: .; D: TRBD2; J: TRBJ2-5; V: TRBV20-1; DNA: TGCAGTGCTAGTACCGGGGGGGCCCAAGAGACCCAGTACTTC; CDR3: CSASTGGAQETQYF
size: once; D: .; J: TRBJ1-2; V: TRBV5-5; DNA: TGTGCCAGCAGCCGGAGGGAACAGCTTCTCTATGGCTACACCTTC; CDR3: CASSRREQLLYGYTF
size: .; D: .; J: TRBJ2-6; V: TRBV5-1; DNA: TGCGCCAGCAGTGTAGGGGGTGCCAGCTCTGGGGCCAACGTCCTGACTTTC; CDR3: CASSVGGASSGANVLTF
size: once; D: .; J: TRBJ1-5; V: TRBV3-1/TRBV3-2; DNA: TGTGCCAGCAGCCAAGCCAGGGTTGAGACACGGTGGAATCAGCCCCAGCATTTT; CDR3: CASSQARVETRWNQPQHF
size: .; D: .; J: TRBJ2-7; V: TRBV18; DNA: TGTGCCAGCTCCACCTCGGTCCAGGGGAGCGAGCAGTACTTC; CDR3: CASSTSVQGSEQYF
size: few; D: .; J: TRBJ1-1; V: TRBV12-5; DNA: TGTGCTAGTGGTTTGGAGACCACTGAAGCTTTCTTT; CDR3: CASGLETTEAFF
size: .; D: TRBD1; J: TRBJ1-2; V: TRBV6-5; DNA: TGTGCCAGCAGCCCGACAGGGGAAGTCGGCTACACCTTC; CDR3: CASSPTGEVGYTF
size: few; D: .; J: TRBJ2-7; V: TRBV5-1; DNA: TGCGCCAGCAGCTTGGGGCTACCGTCGATTGAGCAGTACTTC; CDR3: CASSLGLPSIEQYF
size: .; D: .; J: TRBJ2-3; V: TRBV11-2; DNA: TGTGCCAGCACCGTTGCTGGACGGAGCACAGATACGCAGTATTTT; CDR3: CASTVAGRSTDTQYF
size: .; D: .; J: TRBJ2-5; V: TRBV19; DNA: TGTGCCACCAGCCCCGGACATATCCAAGAGACCCAGTACTTC; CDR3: CATSPGHIQETQYF
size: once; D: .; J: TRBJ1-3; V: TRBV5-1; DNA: TGCGCCAGCAGCTTTCGCGGGGACTACTCTGGAAACACCATATATTTT; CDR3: CASSFRGDYSGNTIYF
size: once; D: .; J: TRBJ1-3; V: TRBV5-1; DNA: TGCGCCAGCAGCTTGTCAGGTATCTCTGGAAACACCATATATTTT; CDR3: CASSLSGISGNTIYF
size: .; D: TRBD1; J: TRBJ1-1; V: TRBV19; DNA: TGTGCCAGTAGTCGACACGGAGGACAGGGGGCAACTGAAGCTTTCTTT; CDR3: CASSRHGGQGATEAFF
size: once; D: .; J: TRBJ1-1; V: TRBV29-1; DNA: TGCAGCGTTGGGGACTCGTTTGAAGCTTTCTTT; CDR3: CSVGDSFEAFF
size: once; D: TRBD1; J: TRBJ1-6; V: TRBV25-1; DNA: TGTGCTAGCAGTGAATTGGACAGGGATAATTCACCCCTCCACTTT; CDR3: CASSELDRDNSPLHF
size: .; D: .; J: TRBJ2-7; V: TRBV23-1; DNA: TGCGCCAGCAGTCAATCGCAGTATTGGGGGGAGCAGTACTTC; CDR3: CASSQSQYWGEQYF
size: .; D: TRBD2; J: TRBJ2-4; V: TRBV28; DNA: TGTGCCAGCAGTTCCAACGTAGCGGGAGGGGGGAACATTCAGTACTTC; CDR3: CASSSNVAGGGNIQYF
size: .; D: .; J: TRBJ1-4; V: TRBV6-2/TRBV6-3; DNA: TGTGCCAGCAGTTACTCAGAGTTATCTGAAAAACTGTTTTTT; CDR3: CASSYSELSEKLFF
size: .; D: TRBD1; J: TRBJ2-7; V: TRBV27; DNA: TGTGCCAGCAGTTTATTAGGGACAGCAACTCCCTACGAGCAGTACTTC; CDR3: CASSLLGTATPYEQYF
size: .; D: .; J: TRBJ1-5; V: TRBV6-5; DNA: TGTGCCAGCAGTTACGGGCCAGAGAATCAGCCCCAGCATTTT; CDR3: CASSYGPENQPQHF
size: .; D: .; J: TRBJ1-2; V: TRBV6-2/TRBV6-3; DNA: TGTGCCAGCAGTTACCCGGTTAAGGATCCTAACTATGGCTACACCTTC; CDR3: CASSYPVKDPNYGYTF
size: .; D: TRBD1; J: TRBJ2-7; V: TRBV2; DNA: TGTGCCAGCAGCATAAGGTCCGGGACAGGAAGACCCCTAGGGCAGTACTTC; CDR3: CASSIRSGTGRPLGQYF
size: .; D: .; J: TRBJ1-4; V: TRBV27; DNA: TGTGCCAGCAGTTCCGCTTCAACTAATGAAAAACTGTTTTTT; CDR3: CASSSASTNEKLFF
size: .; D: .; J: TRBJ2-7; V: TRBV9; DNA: TGTGCCAGCAGCGTAAGGGACATCGGCCCCTACGAGCAGTACTTC; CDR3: CASSVRDIGPYEQYF
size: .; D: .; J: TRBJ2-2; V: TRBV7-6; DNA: TGTGCCAGCAGCTTAGTCATGGGGGGCCTCACCGGGGAGCTGTTTTTT; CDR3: CASSLVMGGLTGELFF
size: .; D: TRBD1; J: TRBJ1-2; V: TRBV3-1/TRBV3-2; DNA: TGTGCCAGCAGCCTCCCAAGGCCCGGGACAGGGGCTTCCTATGGCTACACCTTC; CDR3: CASSLPRPGTGASYGYTF
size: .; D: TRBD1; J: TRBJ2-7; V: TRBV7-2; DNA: TGTGCCAGCTTAGGACAGGGGAAATTCTACGAGCAGTACTTC; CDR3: CASLGQGKFYEQYF
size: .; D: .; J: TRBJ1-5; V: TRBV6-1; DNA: TGTGCCAGCAGTGAAGGACGTGGTCAGCCCCAGCATTTT; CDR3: CASSEGRGQPQHF
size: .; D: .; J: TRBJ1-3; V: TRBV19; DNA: TGTGCCAGTCAATCCCCCGACCGACGCTCTGGAAACACCATATATTTT; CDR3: CASQSPDRRSGNTIYF
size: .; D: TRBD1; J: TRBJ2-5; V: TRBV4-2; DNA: TGTGCCAGCAGGTCCGGGACAGGGGTTTTTGAGACCCAGTACTTC; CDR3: CASRSGTGVFETQYF
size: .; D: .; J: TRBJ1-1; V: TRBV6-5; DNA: TGTGCCAGCAGGCCACCCTTTGATGGGGGCACTGAAGCTTTCTTT; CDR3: CASRPPFDGGTEAFF
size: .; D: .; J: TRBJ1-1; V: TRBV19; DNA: TGTGCCACTTGTCCTGGAGGGAGCACTGAAGCTTTCTTT; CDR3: CATCPGGSTEAFF
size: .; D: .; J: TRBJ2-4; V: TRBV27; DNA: TGTGCCAGCAGCCCTACCGGGACAGCCAAAAACATTCAGTACTTC; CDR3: CASSPTGTAKNIQYF
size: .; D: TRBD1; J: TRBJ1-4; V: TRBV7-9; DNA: TGTGCCAGCAGCCCGGGACAGGGGCCTAATGAAAAACTGTTTTTT; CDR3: CASSPGQGPNEKLFF
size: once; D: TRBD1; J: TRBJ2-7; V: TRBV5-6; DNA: TGTGCCAGCAGACCGGGACAGGGGCTCGGAGGAACCGAGCAGTACTTC; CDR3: CASRPGQGLGGTEQYF
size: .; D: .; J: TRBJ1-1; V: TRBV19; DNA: TGTGCCAGTAGATCCATTTGGGGGAGTAGGAGCACTGAAGCTTTCTTT; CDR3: CASRSIWGSRSTEAFF
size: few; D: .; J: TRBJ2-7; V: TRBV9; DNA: TGTGCCAGCAGCCCGGACGCCGCGGGGTACGAGCAGTACTTC; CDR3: CASSPDAAGYEQYF
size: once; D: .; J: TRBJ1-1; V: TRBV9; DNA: TGTGCCAGCAGCGCTGATAACATGAACACTGAAGCTTTCTTT; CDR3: CASSADNMNTEAFF
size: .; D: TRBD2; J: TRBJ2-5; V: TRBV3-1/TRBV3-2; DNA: TGTGCCAGCAGCCCACCCAGCGGGGGGCACCAAGAGACCCAGTACTTC; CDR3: CASSPPSGGHQETQYF
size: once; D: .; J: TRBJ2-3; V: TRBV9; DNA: TGTGCCAGCAGCGGGGGGGCGGGACCGAGCACAGATACGCAGTATTTT; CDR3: CASSGGAGPSTDTQYF
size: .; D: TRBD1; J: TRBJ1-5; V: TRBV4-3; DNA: TGCGCCAGCAGCCAAGATCGGGCAGGGGGGATGCAGCCCCAGCATTTT; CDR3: CASSQDRAGGMQPQHF
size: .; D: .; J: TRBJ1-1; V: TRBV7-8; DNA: TGTGCCAGCAGCTTGCTATCGAACACTGAAGCTTTCTTT; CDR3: CASSLLSNTEAFF